This TCR beta chain was found in a study of cytomegalovirus exposure and HLA in healthy donors. CDR1 is KGHSH and CDR2 is LQKENI in the germline V gene. With V trimmed by 3 bases and J by 4 bases, 6 bases remained unmatched. The CDR3 runs 15 residues. 60 Vbeta and 13 Jbeta primers were used in PCR. The data were produced by immunoSEQ multiplex PCR, yet TCRdb's version contains in-frame clones alone and is incomplete. Seen here are 100,000 to 150,000 clones, roughly three quarters observed once, and the top ten hold about 1.6%. Study outcomes and limitations: In an earlier analysis, most TCR beta V segments were productive about 87% or about 30% of the time. Rarity marked most TCR sequences, yet some public TCRs occurred in many donors.

Of note for this clone: Its antigen is not known.

This clonotype originated in a woman aged 18-29 years in good health and CMV-seronegative. The sample was PBMCs. The chain uses TRBV18 and TRBJ2-3; TRBD2 matches 8 bases. CDR3 amino acids: CASSPGLAGADTQYF. The CDR3 region has the DNA TGTGCCAGCTCACCGGGGCTAGCGGGTGCAGATACGCAGTATTTT.